This T cell receptor (beta chain) was sequenced for a study of CD8 T cells in ankylosing spondylitis. Study-level findings and limits: The clones that were linked to disease were reported to be significantly enriched in matched synovial fluid samples from ankylosing spondylitis patients. Blood of patients with ankylosing spondylitis appeared to be characterized by a TCR beta motif of 8 or 9 highly homologous variants.

As regards this clonotype: Its antigen remains unknown.

Molecular-barcoded quantitative 5'-RACE produced these TCR beta libraries. TCRdb re-derived calls from the 5' RACE reads in MiXCR, one entry per CDR3 protein. The sample lists approximately 220,000 distinct CDR3 sequences, approximately 20% occurring once. The CDR3 contains 17 residues. Germline V CDR1 and CDR2: SEHNR, FQNEAQ (reference sequence). V trimming: 5 bases; J trimming: 1 base; junction bases outside the gene matches: 8. The receptor comes from a male donor with ankylosing spondylitis. The V and J genes are TRBV7-9 and TRBJ2-6; 7 positions agree with TRBD1. The sample consisted of blood, either unsorted or a sorted T cell fraction (not recorded which). The CDR3 DNA is TGTGCCAGCAGCCTAGGGACAGCCAGTTCTGGGGCCAACGTCCTGACTTTC. This codes for CASSLGTASSGANVLTF.